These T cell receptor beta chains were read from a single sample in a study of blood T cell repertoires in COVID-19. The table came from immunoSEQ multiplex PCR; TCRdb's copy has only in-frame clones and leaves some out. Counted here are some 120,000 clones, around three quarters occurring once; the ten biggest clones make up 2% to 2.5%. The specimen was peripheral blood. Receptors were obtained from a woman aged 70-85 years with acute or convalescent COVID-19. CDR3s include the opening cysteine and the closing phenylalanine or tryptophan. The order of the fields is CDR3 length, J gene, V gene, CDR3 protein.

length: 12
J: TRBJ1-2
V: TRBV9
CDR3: CASSLYNDGYTF

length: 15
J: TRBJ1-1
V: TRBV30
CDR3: CAWSVSRGWGTEAFF

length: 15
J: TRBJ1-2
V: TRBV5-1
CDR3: CASSLVLGADYGYTF

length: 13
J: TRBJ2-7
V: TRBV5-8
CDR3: CASRMTGSYEQYF

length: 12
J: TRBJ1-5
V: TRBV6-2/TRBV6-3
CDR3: CASSYTGGPQHF

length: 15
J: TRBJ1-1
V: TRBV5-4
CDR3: CASSARTGRNTEAFF

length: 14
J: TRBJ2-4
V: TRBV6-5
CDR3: CASSSDRGGNIQYF

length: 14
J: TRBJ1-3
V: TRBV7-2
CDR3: CASSLISSGNTIYF

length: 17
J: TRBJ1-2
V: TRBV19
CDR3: CASSQTGFEEANYGYTF

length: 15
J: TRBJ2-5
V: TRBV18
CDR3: CASSPWFGELETQYF

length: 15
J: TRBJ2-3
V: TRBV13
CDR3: CASSSRLASTDTQYF

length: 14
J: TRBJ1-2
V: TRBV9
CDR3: CASSVGGTGYGYTF

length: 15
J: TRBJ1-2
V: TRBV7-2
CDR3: CASSLEFSQLHGYTF

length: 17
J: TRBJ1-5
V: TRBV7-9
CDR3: CASSLARGGTGTQPQHF

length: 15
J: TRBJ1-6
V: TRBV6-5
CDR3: CASSPRLQGNSPLHF

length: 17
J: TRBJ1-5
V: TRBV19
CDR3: CASSKARQTGVGQPQHF

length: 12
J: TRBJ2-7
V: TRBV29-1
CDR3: CSVLGQGGKQYF

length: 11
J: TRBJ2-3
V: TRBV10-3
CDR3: CAIGQWDTQYF

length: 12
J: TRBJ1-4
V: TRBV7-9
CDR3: CASSFASEKLFF

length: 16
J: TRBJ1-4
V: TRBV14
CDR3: CASSRGGLSTNEKLFF

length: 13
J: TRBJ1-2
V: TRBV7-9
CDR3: CASSFGALGGYTF

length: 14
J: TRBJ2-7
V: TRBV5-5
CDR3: CASSPTGVSYEQYF

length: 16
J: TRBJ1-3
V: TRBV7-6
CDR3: CASSPDGMIRGNTIYF

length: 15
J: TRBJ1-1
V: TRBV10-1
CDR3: CASSEVGGENTEAFF

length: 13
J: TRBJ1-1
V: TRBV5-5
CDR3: CASSQQGFTEAFF

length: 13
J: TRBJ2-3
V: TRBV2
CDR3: CASSDNWTDTQYF

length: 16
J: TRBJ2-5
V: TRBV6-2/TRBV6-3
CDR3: CASSSVSLEPQETQYF

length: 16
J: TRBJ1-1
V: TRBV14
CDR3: CASSQRGSRRNTEAFF

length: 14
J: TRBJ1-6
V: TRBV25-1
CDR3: CASSGSSYNSPLHF

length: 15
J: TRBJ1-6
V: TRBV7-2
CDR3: CASSPAGQGTSPLHF

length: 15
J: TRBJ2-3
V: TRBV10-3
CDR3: CAISGGQGATDTQYF

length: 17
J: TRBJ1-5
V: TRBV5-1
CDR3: CASSLVPPSGGNQPQHF